The 7 T cell receptor beta chains given below trace back to one sample, sequenced in a study of T cell repertoires in cytomegalovirus infection. Each CDR3 protein gets one entry after TCRdb re-called the reads with MiXCR. The table includes about 600,000 distinct CDR3 sequences, about 24% detected once. Sequenced sample: CD8+ T cells from PBMCs. These receptor sequences come from a human donor in good health (CMV status not recorded). Some clones in this sample may be carry-over from other donors' samples.

This clonotype was picked up many times. The chain joins TRBV7-2 to TRBJ2-1; D assignment may be TRBD1 or TRBD2 (5 bases each). The ends were cut back, 5 bases at V and 4 bases at J, with 15 bases in the middle. The length of the CDR3 is 15 residues. Germline V gene data show CDR1 as SGHTA and CDR2 as FQGNSA. CDR3 DNA sequence: TGTGCCAGCAGCCCGGGGACGTTGGGTTACAATGAGCAGTTCTTC. Translation gives CASSPGTLGYNEQFF. Drawing the rest from reference TRBV7-2 and TRBJ2-1, the complete variable domain is GAGVSQSPSNKVTEKGKDVELRCDPISGHTALYWYRQSLGQGLEFLIYFQGNSAPDKSGLPSDRFSAERTGGSVSTLTIQRTQQEDSAVYLCASSPGTLGYNEQFFGPGTRLTVL.

As concerns this clonotype: A much larger clone is a single base away; this may be a read error. This sequence joins TRBV5-1 and TRBJ1-2; D possibly corresponds to TRBD1 (5 bases). The CDR3 covers 14 residues. Germline-derived CDR1 and CDR2 are SGHRS and YFSETQ. CDR3 sequence: CTSSLPDSIYGYTF. The CDR3 DNA is TGCACCAGCAGCTTACCCGACAGTATCTATGGCTACACCTTC.

The chain joins TRBV7-9 to TRBJ2-3; a weak D match, TRBD2 (6 bases). Trimming took 5 bases from V and 5 from J, leaving 11 bases between them. The germline CDR1 and CDR2 sequences are SEHNR and FQNEAQ (reference sequence). The CDR3 sequence is 13 residues long. CDR3 region: CASSVSGEDTQYF. DNA of the CDR3: TGTGCCAGCAGCGTCTCGGGGGAAGATACGCAGTATTTT. Variable domain in full (rest from reference TRBV7-9 and TRBJ2-3): DTGVSQNPRHKITKRGQNVTFRCDPISEHNRLYWYRQTLGQGPEFLTYFQNEAQLEKSRLLSDRFSAERPKGSFSTLEIQRTEQGDSAMYLCASSVSGEDTQYFGPGTRLTVL.

A remark on this clonotype: An end of the junction differs from the germline gene, which may be a read error. The rearrangement links TRBV28 to TRBJ2-1, with 12 bases that match TRBD2. The CDR3 length is 16 residues. Germline V lookup: CDR1 MDHEN, CDR2 SYDVKM. CDR3 bases: TGTGCCAACAGTCTGCGACTAGCGGGGGCGAAAAATGAGCAGTTCTTC. As protein: CANSLRLAGAKNEQFF.

This clonotype was counted only a few times. CDR3 in DNA: TGCAGCGTTGTTTTCGTGGACAGGGAGTTCGAGCAGTACTTC. It yields the protein CSVVFVDREFEQYF. V and J are TRBV29-1 and TRBJ2-7; 8 bases map to TRBD1. J gave up 6 bases and V 4 bases, and 11 bases lay outside the gene matches. This CDR3 spans 14 amino acids. From germline, CDR1 is SQVTM and CDR2 ANQGSEA.

Worth noting for this clonotype: Given a much more abundant clone one base away, this may be a read error. This chain uses TRBV28 with TRBJ1-2; D call uncertain. CDR3 length: 13 amino acids. Germline V gives CDR1 MDHEN, CDR2 SYDVKM. The ends were cut back, 4 bases at V and 4 bases at J, with 10 bases in the middle. The CDR3, as DNA: TGTGCCAGCAGTTGGTCGGCCAGCTATGGCTACACCTTC. It specifies CASSWSASYGYTF.

This clonotype was seen many times. The chain recombines TRBV28 with TRBJ2-3, with TRBD2 identical over 10 bases. J gave up 0 bases and V 2 bases, and 2 bases lay outside the gene matches. Germline V lookup: CDR1 MDHEN, CDR2 SYDVKM. This CDR3 is built from 16 residues. Written as DNA, the CDR3 is TGTGCCAGCAGTTTAATAGCGGGGGGCAGCACAGATACGCAGTATTTT. This sequence encodes CASSLIAGGSTDTQYF.